The TCR beta chain described here comes from a study of T-cell reconstitution after alpha-beta-depleted transplantation in children. Broader study findings: Some patients' high day-60 TCRbeta diversity was attributed to recipient cells surviving conditioning. It was reported that alpha-beta T cells came from several hundred expanded graft clones (about two months after transplant). T-cell numbers and diversity, one year after transplant, stemmed largely from T cells that were newly produced.

It was with unique molecular identifiers that the TCRbeta library was prepared. TCRdb re-called the PCR reads through MiXCR, storing one row per CDR3 protein. This sample has over 150,000 distinct CDR3 sequences, with approximately 6.8% found just once. Worth noting for this clonotype: Antigen unknown.

Germline assignment: CDR1 MNHEY and CDR2 SVGAGI. This CDR3 has 16 residues. V shed 2 bases and J 5 bases; nucleotides not matched to a gene: 9. The chain combines TRBV6-5 with TRBJ2-1; 7 positions match TRBD1. The receptor was isolated from a girl in the first two years of life with combined immunodeficiency, due to receive a stem cell transplant. Sequenced material: PBMCs, taken before TCRalphabeta/CD19-depleted stem cell transplant. Here the CDR3 reads CASSYTMGQKNNEQFF. CDR3 nucleotide sequence: TGTGCCAGCAGTTACACTATGGGACAGAAAAACAATGAGCAGTTCTTC.